The text below deals with one T cell receptor (beta chain). Trimming cost V 3 bases and J 10 bases, with 16 bases left between them. The CDR3 sequence is 13 residues long. Germline V gene sequence: CDR1 SGHNT, CDR2 YYREEE (reference sequence). Libraries were prepared by immunoSEQ multiplex PCR; TCRdb keeps only in-frame clonotypes and omits some of them. The sample holds 25,000 to 30,000 clones, 89% seen once. This specimen comes from a study of T cell responses to AZD1222 COVID-19 vaccine. The clonotype was recovered from an adult in good health. V and J are TRBV5-4 and TRBJ1-1; D might be TRBD1 (5 bases). The specimen comprised peripheral blood, sampled on day 0 of AZD1222 vaccination. The CDR3: CASSYTSQGRAFF. As DNA, the CDR3 is TGTGCCAGCAGCTATACCTCCCAGGGAAGAGCTTTCTTT.